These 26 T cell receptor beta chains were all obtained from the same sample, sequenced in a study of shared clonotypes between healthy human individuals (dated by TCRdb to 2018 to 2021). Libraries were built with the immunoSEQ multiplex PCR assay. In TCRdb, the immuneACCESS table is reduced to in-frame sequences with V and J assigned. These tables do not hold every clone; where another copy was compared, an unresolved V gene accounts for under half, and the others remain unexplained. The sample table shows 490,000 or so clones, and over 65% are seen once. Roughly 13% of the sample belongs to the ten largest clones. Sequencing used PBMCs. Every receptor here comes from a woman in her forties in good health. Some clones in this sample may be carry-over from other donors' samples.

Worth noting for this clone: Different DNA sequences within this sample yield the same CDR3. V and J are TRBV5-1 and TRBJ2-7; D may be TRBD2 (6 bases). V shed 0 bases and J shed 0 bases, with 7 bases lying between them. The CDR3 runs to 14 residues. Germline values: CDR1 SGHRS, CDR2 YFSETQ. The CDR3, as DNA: TGCGCCAGCAGCTTGGACGGGAGCTCCTACGAGCAGTACTTC. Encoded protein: CASSLDGSSYEQYF.

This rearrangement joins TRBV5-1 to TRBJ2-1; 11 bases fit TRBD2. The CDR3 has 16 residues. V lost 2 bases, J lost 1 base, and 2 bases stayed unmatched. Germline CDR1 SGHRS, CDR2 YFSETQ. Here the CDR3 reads CASSLTSGSSYNEQFF. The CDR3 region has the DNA TGCGCCAGCAGCTTAACTAGCGGGAGTTCCTACAATGAGCAGTTCTTC.

CDR3 DNA sequence: TGTGCCAGTAGTATCCAGACGGGATCAGACGAAAAACTGTTTTTT. This codes for CASSIQTGSDEKLFF. The chain has TRBV19 and TRBJ1-4; no clear D. The germline gives CDR1 LNHDA, CDR2 SQIVND (reference sequence). The V and J ends lost 3 bases and 8 bases respectively, with 16 bases between them. The length of the CDR3 is 15 residues.

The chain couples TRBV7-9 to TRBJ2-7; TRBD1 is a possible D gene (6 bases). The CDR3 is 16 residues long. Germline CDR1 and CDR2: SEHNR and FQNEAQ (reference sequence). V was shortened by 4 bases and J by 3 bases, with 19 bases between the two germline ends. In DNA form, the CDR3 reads TGTGCCAGCAGCTCCTCCTGGGCACGAGGGGGCTACGAGCAGTACTTC. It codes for CASSSSWARGGYEQYF.

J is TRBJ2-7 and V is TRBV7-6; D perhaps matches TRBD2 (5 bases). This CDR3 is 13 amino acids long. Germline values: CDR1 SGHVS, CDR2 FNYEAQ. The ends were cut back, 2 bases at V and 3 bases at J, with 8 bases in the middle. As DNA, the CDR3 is TGTGCCAGCAGCTTACAGGAGGACTACGAGCAGTACTTC. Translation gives CASSLQEDYEQYF.

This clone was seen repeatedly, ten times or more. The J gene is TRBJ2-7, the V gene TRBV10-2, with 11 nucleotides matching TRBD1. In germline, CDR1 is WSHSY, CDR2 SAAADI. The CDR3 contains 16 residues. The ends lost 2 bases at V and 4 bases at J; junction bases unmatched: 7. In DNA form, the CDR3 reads TGCGCCAGCAGTGAGCCTGGGACAGGGGGGAGGTACGAGCAGTACTTC. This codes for CASSEPGTGGRYEQYF.

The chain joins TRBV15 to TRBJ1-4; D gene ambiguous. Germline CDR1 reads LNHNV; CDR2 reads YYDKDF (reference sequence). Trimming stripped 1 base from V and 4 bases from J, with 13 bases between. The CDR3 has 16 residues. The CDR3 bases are TGTGCCACCAGCAGAGTTAAGTTGTTAGTTAATGAAAAACTGTTTTTT. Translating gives CATSRVKLLVNEKLFF.

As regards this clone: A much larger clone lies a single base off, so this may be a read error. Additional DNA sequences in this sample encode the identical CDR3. Here the CDR3 reads CAWSGGRWRANEKLFF. In DNA, the CDR3 is TGCGCCTGGAGTGGCGGGAGGTGGAGGGCTAATGAAAAACTGTTTTTT. The chain combines TRBV30 with TRBJ1-4; D call uncertain. Per the germline V gene, CDR1 is GTSNPN and CDR2 is SVGIG (reference sequence). The CDR3 length is 16 residues.

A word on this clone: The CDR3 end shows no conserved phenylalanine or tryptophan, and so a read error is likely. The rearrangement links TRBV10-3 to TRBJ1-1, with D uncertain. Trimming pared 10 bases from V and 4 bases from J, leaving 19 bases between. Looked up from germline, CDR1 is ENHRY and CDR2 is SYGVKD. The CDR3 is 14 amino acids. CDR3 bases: TGTGCCACCCTAGGGCAGGTAATGAGCACTGAAGCTTTCCTT. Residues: CATLGQVMSTEAFL.

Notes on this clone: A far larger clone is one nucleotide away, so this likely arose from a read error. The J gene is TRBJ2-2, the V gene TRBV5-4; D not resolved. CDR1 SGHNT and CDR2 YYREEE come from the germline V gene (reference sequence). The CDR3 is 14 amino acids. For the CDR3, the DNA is TGTGCCAGCAGCTTAATGGGGAACGCCGGGGAGCTGTTTTTT. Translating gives CASSLMGNAGELFF.

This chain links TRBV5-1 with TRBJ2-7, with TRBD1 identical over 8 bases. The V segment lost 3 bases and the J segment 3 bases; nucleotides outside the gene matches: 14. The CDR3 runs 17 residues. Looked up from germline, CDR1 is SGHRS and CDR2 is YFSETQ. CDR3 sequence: CASSSPRTGSFFYEQYF. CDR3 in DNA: TGCGCCAGCAGCTCCCCCCGGACAGGGAGTTTCTTCTACGAGCAGTACTTC.

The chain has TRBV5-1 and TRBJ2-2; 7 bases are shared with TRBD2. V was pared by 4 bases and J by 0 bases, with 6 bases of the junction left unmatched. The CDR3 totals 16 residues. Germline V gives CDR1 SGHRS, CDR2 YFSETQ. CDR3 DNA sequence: TGCGCCAGCAGCCCCAGACTAGCCGCGAACACCGGGGAGCTGTTTTTT. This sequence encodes CASSPRLAANTGELFF.

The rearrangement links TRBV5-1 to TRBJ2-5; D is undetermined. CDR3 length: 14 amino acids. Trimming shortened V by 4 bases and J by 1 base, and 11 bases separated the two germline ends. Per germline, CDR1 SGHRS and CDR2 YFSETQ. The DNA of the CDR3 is TGCGCCAGCAGCAACTCGGGCTTCCAAGAGACCCAGTACTTC. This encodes CASSNSGFQETQYF.

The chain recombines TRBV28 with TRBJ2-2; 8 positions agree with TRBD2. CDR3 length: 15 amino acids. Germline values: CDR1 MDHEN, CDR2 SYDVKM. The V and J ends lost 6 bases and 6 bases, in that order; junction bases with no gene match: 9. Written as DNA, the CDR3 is TGTGCCAGCAGGCATCGGGCGGGGGGCCCCGGGGAGCTGTTTTTT. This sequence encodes CASRHRAGGPGELFF. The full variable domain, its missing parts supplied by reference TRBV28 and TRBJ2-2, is DVKVTQSSRYLVKRTGEKVFLECVQDMDHENMFWYRQDPGLGLRLIYFSYDVKMKEKGDIPEGYSVSREKKERFSLILESASTNQTSMYLCASRHRAGGPGELFFGEGSRLTVL.

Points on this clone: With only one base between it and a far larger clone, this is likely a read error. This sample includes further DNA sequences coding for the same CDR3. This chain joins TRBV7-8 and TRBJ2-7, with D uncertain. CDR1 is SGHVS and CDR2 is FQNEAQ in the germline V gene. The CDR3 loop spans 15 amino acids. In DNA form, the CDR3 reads TGTGCCGGCAGTTTCCTCCGCTACTCACCCTACGAGCAGTACTTC. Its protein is CAGSFLRYSPYEQYF.

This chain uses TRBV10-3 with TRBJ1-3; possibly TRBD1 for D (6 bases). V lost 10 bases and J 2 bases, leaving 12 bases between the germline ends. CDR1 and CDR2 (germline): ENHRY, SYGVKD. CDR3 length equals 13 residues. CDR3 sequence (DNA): TGTGCCACCTGGGGGGGGCCTGGAAACACCATATATTTT. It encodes CATWGGPGNTIYF.

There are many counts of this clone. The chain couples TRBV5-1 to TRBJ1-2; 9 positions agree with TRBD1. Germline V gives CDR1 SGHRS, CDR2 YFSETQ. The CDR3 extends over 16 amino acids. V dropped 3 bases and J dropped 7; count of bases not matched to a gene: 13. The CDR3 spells CASSSNPGQGRGGYTF. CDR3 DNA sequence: TGCGCCAGCAGCTCCAACCCGGGACAGGGACGCGGTGGCTACACCTTC.

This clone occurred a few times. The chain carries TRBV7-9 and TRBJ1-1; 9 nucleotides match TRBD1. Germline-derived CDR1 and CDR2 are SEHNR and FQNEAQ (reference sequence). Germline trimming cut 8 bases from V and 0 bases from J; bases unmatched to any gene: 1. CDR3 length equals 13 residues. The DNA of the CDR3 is TGTGCCAGCGGGACAGGGATGAACACTGAAGCTTTCTTT. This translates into CASGTGMNTEAFF.

In DNA, the CDR3 is TGTGCCAGCAGTGAAACAGACAATGAGCAGTTCTTC. Translating gives CASSETDNEQFF. The chain recombines TRBV2 with TRBJ2-1, with D hard to call. V dropped 2 bases and J dropped 5 bases, with 4 bases sitting between them. Germline V lookup: CDR1 SNHLY, CDR2 FYNNEI. This CDR3 contains 12 residues.

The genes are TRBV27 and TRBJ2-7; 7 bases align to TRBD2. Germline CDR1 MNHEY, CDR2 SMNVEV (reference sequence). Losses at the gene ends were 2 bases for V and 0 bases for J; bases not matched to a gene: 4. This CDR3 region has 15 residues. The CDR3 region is CASSLGGGSSYEQYF. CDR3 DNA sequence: TGTGCCAGCAGTTTAGGTGGCGGGAGCTCCTACGAGCAGTACTTC.

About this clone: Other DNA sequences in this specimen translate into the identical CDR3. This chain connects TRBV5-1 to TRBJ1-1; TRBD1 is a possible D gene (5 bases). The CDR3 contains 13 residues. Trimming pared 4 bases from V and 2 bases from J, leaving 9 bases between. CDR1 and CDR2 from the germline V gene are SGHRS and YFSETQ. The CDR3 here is CASSPTGNTEAFF. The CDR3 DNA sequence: TGCGCCAGCAGCCCTACAGGAAACACTGAAGCTTTCTTT. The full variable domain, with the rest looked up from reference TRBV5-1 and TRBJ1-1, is KAGVTQTPRYLIKTRGQQVTLSCSPISGHRSVSWYQQTPGQGLQFLFEYFSETQRNKGNFPGRFSGRQFSNSRSEMNVSTLELGDSALYLCASSPTGNTEAFFGQGTRLTVV.

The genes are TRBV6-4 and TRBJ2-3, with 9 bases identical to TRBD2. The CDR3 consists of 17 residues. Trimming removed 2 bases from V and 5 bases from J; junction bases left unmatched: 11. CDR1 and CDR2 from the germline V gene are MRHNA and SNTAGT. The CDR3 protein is CASSDPEQREAEDTQYF. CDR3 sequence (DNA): TGTGCCAGCAGTGACCCGGAGCAGCGGGAGGCCGAAGATACGCAGTATTTT.

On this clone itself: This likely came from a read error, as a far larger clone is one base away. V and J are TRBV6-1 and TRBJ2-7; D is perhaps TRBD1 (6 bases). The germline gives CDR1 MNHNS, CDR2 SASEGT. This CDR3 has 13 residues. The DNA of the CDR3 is TGTGCCAGCACCAAGGGGGAATCCTACGGGCAGTACTTC. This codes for CASTKGESYGQYF.

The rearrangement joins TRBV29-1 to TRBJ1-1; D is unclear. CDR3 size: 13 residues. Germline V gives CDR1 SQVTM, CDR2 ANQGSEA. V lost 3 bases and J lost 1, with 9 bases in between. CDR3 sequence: CSVEGESNTEAFF. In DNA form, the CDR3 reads TGCAGCGTTGAGGGAGAATCGAACACTGAAGCTTTCTTT.

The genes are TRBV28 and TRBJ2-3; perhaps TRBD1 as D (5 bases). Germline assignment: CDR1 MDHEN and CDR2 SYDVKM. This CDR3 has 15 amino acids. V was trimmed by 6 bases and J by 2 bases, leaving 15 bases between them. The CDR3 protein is CASRPLGVVTDTQYF. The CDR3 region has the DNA TGTGCCAGCAGACCCTTAGGGGTGGTCACAGATACGCAGTATTTT. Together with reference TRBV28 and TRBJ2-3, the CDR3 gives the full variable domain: DVKVTQSSRYLVKRTGEKVFLECVQDMDHENMFWYRQDPGLGLRLIYFSYDVKMKEKGDIPEGYSVSREKKERFSLILESASTNQTSMYLCASRPLGVVTDTQYFGPGTRLTVL.

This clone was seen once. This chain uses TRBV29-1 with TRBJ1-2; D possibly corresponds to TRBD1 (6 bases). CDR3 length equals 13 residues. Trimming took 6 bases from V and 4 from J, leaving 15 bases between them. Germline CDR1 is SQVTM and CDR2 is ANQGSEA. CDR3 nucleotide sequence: TGCAGCGTCGCCGGACAGCCCCGCTATGGCTACACCTTC. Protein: CSVAGQPRYGYTF.